This T cell receptor (beta chain) was captured by sequencing in a study of cytomegalovirus exposure and HLA in healthy donors. Study-wide background: Researchers found that more than 70% of fewer than 450 genotyped donors fell within the Caucasian-associated ancestry cluster. Study results and limitations: Researchers left out some V segments, among them TRBV6-2 and TRBV6-3, as indistinguishable. Follow-up analysis later connected one missense variant in DCLRE1C with trimming of TCR beta V- and J-genes.

PCR employed 60 Vbeta and 13 Jbeta primers. This table comes from immunoSEQ multiplex PCR, and its TCRdb copy is limited to in-frame clones, with some not included. The table has around 130,000 clones, about 74% seen once. Trimming removed 4 bases at V and 8 bases at J, with 27 bases between. Germline V CDR1 and CDR2: SGHNT, YYREEE (reference sequence). CDR3 length equals 17 residues. Note on this clone: Its antigen is not identified.

This clonotype originated in a woman aged 55-75 years in good health and CMV-seronegative. Sequencing input: PBMCs. The chain joins TRBV5-4 to TRBJ1-2; D ambiguous. This chain's CDR3 is CASSLKSGNLLGGGYTF. For the CDR3, the DNA is TGTGCCAGCAGCCTTAAATCCGGAAATCTGCTGGGAGGCGGCTACACCTTC.